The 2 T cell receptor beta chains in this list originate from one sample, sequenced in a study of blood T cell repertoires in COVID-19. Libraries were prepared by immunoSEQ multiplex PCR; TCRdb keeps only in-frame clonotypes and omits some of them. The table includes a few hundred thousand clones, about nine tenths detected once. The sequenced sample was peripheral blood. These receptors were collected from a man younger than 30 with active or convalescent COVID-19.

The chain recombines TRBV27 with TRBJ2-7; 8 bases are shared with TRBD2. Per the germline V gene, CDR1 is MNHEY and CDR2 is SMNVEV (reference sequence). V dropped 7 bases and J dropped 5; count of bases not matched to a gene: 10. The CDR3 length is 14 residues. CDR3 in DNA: TGTGCCAGCAACTCCGGGACTAGTTACCACGAGCAGTACTTC. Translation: CASNSGTSYHEQYF.

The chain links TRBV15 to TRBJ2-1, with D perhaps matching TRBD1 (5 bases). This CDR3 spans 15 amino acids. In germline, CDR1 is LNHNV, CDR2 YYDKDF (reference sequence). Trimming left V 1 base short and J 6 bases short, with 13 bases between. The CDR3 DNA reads TGTGCCACCAGCAGAGGACTTCCCCAGGGCAATGAGCAGTTCTTC. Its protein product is CATSRGLPQGNEQFF.